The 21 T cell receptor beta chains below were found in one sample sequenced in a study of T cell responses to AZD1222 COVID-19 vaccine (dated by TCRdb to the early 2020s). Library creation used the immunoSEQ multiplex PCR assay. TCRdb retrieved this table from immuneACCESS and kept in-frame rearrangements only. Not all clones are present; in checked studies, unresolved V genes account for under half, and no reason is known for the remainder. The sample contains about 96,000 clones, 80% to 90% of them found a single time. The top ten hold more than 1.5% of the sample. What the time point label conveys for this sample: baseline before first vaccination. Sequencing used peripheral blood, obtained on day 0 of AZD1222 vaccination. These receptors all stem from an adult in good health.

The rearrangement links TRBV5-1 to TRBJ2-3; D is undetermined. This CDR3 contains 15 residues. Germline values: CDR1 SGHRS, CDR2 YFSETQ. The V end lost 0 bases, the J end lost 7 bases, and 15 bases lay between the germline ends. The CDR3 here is CASSLEGGAENTQYF. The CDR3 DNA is TGCGCCAGCAGCTTGGAGGGTGGAGCCGAGAATACGCAGTATTTT.

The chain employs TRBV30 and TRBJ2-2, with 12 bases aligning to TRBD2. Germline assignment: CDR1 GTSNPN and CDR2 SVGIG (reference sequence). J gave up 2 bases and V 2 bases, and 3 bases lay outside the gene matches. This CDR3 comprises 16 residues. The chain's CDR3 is CAWSRTSGANTGELFF. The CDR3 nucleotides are TGTGCCTGGAGTAGGACTAGCGGGGCCAACACCGGGGAGCTGTTTTTT.

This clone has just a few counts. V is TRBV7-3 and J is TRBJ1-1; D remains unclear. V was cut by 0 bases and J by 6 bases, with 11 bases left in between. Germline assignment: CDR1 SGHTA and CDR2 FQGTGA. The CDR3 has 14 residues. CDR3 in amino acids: CASSLTREVSEAFF. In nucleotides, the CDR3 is TGTGCCAGCAGCTTAACTCGGGAAGTATCTGAAGCTTTCTTT.

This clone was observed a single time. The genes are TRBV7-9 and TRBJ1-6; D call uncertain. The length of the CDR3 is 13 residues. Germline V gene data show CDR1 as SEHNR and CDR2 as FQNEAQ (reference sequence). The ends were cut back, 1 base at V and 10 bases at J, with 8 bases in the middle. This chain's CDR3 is CASSLESRSPLHF. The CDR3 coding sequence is TGTGCCAGCAGCTTAGAATCGCGCTCACCCCTCCACTTT.

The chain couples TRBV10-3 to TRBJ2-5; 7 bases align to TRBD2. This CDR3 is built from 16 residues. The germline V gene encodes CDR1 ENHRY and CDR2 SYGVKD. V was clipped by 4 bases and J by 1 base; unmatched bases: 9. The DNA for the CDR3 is TGTGCCATCAGTGCAGCGACTAGCTCCATCCAAGAGACCCAGTACTTC. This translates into CAISAATSSIQETQYF.

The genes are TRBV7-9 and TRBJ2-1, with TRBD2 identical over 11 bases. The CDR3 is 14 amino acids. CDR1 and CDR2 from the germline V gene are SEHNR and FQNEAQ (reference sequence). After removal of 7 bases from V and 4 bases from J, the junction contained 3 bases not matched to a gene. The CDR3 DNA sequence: TGTGCCAGCAAACTAGCGGGGGAATACAATGAGCAGTTCTTC. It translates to CASKLAGEYNEQFF.

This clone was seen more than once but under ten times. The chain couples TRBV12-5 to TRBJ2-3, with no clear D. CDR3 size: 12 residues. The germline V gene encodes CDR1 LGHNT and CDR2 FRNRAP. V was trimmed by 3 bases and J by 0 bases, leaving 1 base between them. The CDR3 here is CASGFSTDTQYF. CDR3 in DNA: TGTGCTAGTGGTTTCAGCACAGATACGCAGTATTTT.

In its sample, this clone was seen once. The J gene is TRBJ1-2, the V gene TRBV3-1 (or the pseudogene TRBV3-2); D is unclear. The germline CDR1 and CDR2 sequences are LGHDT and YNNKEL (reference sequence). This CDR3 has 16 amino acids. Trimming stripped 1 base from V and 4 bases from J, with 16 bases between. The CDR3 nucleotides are TGTGCCAGCAGCCAAGGAGCGGCCAGAGTCCTCTATGGCTACACCTTC. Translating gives CASSQGAARVLYGYTF.

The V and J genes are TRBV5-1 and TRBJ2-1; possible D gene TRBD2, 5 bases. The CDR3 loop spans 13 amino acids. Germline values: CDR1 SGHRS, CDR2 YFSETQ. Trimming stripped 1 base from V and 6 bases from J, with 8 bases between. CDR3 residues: CASSLRAGNEQFF. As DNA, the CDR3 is TGCGCCAGCAGCTTGAGGGCGGGCAATGAGCAGTTCTTC. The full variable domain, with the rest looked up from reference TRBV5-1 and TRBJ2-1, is KAGVTQTPRYLIKTRGQQVTLSCSPISGHRSVSWYQQTPGQGLQFLFEYFSETQRNKGNFPGRFSGRQFSNSRSEMNVSTLELGDSALYLCASSLRAGNEQFFGPGTRLTVL.

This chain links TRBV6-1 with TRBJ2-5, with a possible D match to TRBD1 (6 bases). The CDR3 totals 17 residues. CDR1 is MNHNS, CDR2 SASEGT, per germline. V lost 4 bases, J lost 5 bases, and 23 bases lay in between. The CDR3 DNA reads TGTGCCAGCAGTGTCTGGGGGCAGGCCCTAAAATCGGAGACCCAGTACTTC. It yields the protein CASSVWGQALKSETQYF.

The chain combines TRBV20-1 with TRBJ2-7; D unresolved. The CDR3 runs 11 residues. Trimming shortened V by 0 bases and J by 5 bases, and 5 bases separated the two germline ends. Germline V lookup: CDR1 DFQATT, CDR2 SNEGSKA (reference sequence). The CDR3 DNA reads TGCAGTGCTAGAGATGTGAACGAGCAGTACTTC. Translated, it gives CSARDVNEQYF.

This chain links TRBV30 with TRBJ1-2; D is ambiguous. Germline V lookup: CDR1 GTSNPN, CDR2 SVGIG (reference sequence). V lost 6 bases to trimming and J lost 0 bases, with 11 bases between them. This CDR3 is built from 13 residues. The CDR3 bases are TGTGCCTGTTCCCGGGATGCTAACTATGGCTACACCTTC. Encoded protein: CACSRDANYGYTF.

The CDR3 loop is CASSQGSAAFF. In DNA, the CDR3 is TGTGCCAGCAGCCAAGGCTCAGCGGCTTTCTTT. This rearrangement joins TRBV3-1 (or the pseudogene TRBV3-2) to TRBJ1-1; D not certain. Germline loops: CDR1 LGHDT, CDR2 YNNKEL (reference sequence). Trimming shortened V by 1 base and J by 11 bases, and 8 bases separated the two germline ends. This CDR3 spans 11 amino acids.

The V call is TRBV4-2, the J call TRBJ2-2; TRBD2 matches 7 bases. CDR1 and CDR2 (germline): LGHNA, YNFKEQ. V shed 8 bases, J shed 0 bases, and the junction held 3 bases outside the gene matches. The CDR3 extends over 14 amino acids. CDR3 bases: TGTGCCAGCGGCGGGGGTCCGAACACCGGGGAGCTGTTTTTT. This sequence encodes CASGGGPNTGELFF.

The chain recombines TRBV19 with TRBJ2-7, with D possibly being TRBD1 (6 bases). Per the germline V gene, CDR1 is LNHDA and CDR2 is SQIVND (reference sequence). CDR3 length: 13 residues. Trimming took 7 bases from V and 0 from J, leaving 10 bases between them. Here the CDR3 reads CASTGASSYEQYF. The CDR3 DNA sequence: TGTGCCAGTACAGGGGCCTCCTCCTACGAGCAGTACTTC.

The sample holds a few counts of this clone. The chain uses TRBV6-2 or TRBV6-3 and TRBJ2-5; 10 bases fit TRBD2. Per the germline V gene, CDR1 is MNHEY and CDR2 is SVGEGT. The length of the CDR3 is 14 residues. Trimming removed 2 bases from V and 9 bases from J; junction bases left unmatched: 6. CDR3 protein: CASSYASGGRSQYF. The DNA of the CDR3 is TGTGCCAGCAGTTACGCTAGCGGGGGAAGGTCCCAGTACTTC.

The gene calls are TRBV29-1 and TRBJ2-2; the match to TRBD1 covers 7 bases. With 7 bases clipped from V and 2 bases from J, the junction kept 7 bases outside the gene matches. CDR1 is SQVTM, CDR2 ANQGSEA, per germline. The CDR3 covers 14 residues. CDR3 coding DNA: TGCAGCGCAAACCGGGACAGAAACACCGGGGAGCTGTTTTTT. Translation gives CSANRDRNTGELFF.

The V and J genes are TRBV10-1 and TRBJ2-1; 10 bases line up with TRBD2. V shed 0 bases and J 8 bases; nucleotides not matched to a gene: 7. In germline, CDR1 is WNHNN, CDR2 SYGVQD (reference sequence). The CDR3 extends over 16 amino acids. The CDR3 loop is CASSESSGGPGDEQFF. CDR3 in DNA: TGCGCCAGCAGTGAGTCTAGCGGGGGGCCAGGGGATGAGCAGTTCTTC.

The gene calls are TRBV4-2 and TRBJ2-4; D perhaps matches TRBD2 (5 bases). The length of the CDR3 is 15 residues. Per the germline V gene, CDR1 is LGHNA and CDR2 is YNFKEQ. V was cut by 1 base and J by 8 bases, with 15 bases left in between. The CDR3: CASSQAVAGKDIQYF. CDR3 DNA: TGTGCCAGCAGCCAAGCCGTTGCGGGTAAGGACATTCAGTACTTC.

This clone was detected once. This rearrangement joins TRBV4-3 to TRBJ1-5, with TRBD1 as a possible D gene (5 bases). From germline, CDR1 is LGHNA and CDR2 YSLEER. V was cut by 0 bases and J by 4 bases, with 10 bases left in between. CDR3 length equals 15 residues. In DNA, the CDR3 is TGCGCCAGCAGCCAAGATGATGAGGGGAATCAGCCCCAGCATTTT. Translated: CASSQDDEGNQPQHF.

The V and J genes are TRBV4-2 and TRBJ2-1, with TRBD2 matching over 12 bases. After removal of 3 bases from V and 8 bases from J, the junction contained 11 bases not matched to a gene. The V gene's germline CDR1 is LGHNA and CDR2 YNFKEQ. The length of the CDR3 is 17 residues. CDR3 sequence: CASSQLTGTSGLDEQFF. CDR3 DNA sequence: TGTGCCAGCAGCCAGCTGACCGGGACTAGCGGGCTAGATGAGCAGTTCTTC.